This section outlines one T cell receptor beta chain sequence together with its context. As yet, its antigen is unknown. Study observations and caveats: Tumor memory CD4+ T cell TCR gene usage clustered with blood and lymph node memory CD4+ cells and lymph node naive CD4+ cells.

With 6 bases removed from V and 0 bases from J, the gap between germline ends came to 15 bases. Germline-derived CDR1 and CDR2 are DFQATT and SNEGSKA (reference sequence). CDR3 length: 14 amino acids. Constant-region reverse primers amplified full-length variable regions, followed by semi-nested Nested Universal Primer A PCR. MiXCR, applied by TCRdb to the 5' RACE reads, yields one record per CDR3 protein. Among tens of thousands of distinct CDR3 sequences listed, roughly 28% were seen once. The receptor was derived from a female donor with breast cancer. The V gene is TRBV20-1, the J gene TRBJ2-7; D perhaps matches TRBD1 (6 bases). Sequencing was carried out using tumor-infiltrating memory CD4+ T cells sorted from the breast tumor. Subset defined: memory CD4+ T cells, CD4+CD45RO+CD25-. The DNA of the CDR3 is TGCAGTGCCCCGGACAGCAAGAGCTCCTACGAGCAGTACTTC. Protein: CSAPDSKSSYEQYF.